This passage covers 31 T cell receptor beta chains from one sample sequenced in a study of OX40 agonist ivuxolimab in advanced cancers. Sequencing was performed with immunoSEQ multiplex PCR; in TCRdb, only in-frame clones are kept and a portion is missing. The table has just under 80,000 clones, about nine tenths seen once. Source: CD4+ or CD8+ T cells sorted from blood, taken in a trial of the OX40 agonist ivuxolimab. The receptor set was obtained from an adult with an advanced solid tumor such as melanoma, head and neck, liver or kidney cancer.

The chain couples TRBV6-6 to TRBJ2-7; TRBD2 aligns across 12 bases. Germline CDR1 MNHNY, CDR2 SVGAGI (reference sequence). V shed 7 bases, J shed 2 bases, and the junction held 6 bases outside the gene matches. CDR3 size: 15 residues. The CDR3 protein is CASTGLAGKAYEQYF. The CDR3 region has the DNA TGTGCCAGCACTGGACTAGCGGGAAAGGCCTACGAGCAGTACTTC.

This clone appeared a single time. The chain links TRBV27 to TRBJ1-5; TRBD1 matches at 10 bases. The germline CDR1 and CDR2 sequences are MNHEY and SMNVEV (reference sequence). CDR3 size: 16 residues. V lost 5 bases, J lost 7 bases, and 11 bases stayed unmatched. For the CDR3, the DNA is TGTGCCAGCAGTACCAGGGACAGGGGAATAGGGCAGCCCCAGCATTTT. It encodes CASSTRDRGIGQPQHF.

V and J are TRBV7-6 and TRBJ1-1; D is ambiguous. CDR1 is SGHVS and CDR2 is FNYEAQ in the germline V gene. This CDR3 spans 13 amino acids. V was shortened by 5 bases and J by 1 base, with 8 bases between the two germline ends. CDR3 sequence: CASSPEANTEAFF. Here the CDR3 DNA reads TGTGCCAGCAGCCCAGAGGCGAACACTGAAGCTTTCTTT.

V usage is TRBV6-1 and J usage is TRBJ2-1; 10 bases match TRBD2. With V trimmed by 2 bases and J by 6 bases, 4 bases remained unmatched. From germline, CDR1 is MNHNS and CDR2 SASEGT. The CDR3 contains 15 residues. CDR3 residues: CASSELAGVGNEQFF. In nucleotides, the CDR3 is TGTGCCAGCAGTGAACTAGCGGGAGTAGGCAATGAGCAGTTCTTC.

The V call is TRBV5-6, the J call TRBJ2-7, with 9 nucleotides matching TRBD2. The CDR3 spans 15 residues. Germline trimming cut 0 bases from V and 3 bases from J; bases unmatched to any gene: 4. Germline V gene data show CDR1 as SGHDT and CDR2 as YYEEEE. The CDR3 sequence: CASSLAATSGYEQYF. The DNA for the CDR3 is TGTGCCAGCAGCTTGGCCGCGACTAGCGGCTACGAGCAGTACTTC.

CDR3 coding DNA: TGTGCCAGCTCAGAAAGACAGAAAGAGACCCAGTACTTC. Protein: CASSERQKETQYF. The gene calls are TRBV18 and TRBJ2-5; tentative D call: TRBD1 (5 bases). The germline V gene has CDR1 KGHSH and CDR2 LQKENI. The CDR3 sequence is 13 residues long. V was trimmed by 5 bases and J by 3 bases, leaving 10 bases between them.

CDR3 sequence: CARSSGTSGSELSDTQYF. The CDR3 nucleotides read TGTGCCAGAAGCTCCGGGACTAGCGGGAGCGAGTTGTCAGATACGCAGTATTTT. The chain uses TRBV5-3 and TRBJ2-3, with 14 bases that match TRBD2. TRBV5-3 is filed as an ORF, its function uncertain. V dropped 3 bases and J dropped 4; count of bases not matched to a gene: 10. The length of the CDR3 is 18 residues.

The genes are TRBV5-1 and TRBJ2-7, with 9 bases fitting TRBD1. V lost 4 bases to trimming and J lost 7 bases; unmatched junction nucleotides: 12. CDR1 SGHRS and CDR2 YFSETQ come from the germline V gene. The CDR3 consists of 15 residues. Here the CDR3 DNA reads TGCGCCAGCAGCATAGGGACAGGGAGCAAGGGGGAGCAGTACTTC. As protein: CASSIGTGSKGEQYF.

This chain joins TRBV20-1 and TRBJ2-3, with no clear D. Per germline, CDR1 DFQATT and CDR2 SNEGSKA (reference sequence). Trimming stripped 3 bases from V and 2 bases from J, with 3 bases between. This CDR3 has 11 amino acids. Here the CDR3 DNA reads TGCAGTGCTAGTCTCACAGATACGCAGTATTTT. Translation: CSASLTDTQYF.

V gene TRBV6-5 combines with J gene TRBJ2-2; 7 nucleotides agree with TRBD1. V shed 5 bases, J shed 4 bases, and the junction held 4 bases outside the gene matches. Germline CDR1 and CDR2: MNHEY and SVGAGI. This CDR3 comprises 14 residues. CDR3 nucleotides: TGTGCCAGCAGTAGACAGGGCCGCACCGGGGAGCTGTTTTTT. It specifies CASSRQGRTGELFF.

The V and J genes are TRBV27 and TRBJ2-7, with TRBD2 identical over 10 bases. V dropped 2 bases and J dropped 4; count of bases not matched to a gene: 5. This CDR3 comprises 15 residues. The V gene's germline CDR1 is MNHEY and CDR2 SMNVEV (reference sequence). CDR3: CASSLRAGGPYEQYF. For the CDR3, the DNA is TGTGCCAGCAGTTTACGAGCGGGAGGGCCATACGAGCAGTACTTC.

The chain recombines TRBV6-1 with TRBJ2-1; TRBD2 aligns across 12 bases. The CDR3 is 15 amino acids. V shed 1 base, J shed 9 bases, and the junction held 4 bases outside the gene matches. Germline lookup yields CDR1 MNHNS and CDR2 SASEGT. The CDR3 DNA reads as TGTGCCAGCAGTGAAGGACTAGCGGGAGTGGGTGAGCAGTTCTTC. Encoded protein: CASSEGLAGVGEQFF.

The CDR3 DNA reads TGTGCCAGCTCACCCGACAGGGGGGCTTATGGCTACACCTTC. Translated: CASSPDRGAYGYTF. V usage is TRBV18 and J usage is TRBJ1-2, with TRBD1 matching over 9 bases. The germline gives CDR1 KGHSH, CDR2 LQKENI. Unmatched junction bases numbered 4, after V lost 3 bases and J lost 5 bases. The CDR3 spans 14 residues.

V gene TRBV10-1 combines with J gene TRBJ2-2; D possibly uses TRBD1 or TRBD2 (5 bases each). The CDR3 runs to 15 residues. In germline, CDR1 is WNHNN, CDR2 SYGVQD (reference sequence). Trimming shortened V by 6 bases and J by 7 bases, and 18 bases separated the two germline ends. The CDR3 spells CASSSGQVFGGELFF. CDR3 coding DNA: TGCGCCAGCAGCTCGGGGCAGGTGTTTGGCGGGGAGCTGTTTTTT.

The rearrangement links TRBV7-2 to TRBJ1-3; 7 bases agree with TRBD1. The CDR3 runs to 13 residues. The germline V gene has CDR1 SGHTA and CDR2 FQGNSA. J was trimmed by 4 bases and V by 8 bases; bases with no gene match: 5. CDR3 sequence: CASSTGSGNTIYF. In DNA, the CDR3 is TGTGCCAGCTCGACAGGGAGCGGAAACACCATATATTTT. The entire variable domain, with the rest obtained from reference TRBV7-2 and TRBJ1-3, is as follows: GAGVSQSPSNKVTEKGKDVELRCDPISGHTALYWYRQSLGQGLEFLIYFQGNSAPDKSGLPSDRFSAERTGGSVSTLTIQRTQQEDSAVYLCASSTGSGNTIYFGEGSWLTVV.

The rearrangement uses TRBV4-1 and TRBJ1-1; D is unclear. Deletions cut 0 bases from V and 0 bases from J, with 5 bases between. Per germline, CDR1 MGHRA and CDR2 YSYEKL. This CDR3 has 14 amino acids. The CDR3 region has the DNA TGCGCCAGCAGCCAAGAAGGCATGAACACTGAAGCTTTCTTT. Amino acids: CASSQEGMNTEAFF.

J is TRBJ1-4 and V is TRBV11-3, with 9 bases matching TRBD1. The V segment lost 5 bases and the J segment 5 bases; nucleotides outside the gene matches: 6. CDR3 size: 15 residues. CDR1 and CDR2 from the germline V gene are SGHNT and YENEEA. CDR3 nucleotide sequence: TGTGCCAGCAGCACACAGGGGGCGGGGAATGAAAAACTGTTTTTT. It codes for CASSTQGAGNEKLFF.

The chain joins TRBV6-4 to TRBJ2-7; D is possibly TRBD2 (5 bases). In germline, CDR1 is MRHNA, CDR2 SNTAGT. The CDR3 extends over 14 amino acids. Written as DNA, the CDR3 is TGTTATAACCCCAGAAAGCGGAGCTCCTACGAGCAGTACTTC. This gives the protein CYNPRKRSSYEQYF.

The CDR3 bases are TGTGCCAGCAGCTTAGATATTGGCATAATCTACGAGCAGTACTTC. Its protein is CASSLDIGIIYEQYF. This chain joins TRBV11-3 and TRBJ2-7; D uncertain. The CDR3 spans 15 residues. The V and J ends lost 0 bases and 3 bases respectively, with 12 bases between them. Germline CDR1 SGHNT, CDR2 YENEEA. The complete variable domain, with remaining parts taken from reference TRBV11-3 and TRBJ2-7, reads EAGVVQSPRYKIIEKKQPVAFWCNPISGHNTLYWYLQNLGQGPELLIRYENEEAVDDSQLPKDRFSAERLKGVDSTLKIQPAELGDSAVYLCASSLDIGIIYEQYFGPGTRLTVT.

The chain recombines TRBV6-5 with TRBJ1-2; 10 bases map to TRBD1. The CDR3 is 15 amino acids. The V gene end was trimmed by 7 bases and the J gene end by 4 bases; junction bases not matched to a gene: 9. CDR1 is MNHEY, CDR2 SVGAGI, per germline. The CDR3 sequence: CASNINRDRGYGYTF. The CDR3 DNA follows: TGTGCCAGCAATATAAACAGGGACAGGGGCTATGGCTACACCTTC.

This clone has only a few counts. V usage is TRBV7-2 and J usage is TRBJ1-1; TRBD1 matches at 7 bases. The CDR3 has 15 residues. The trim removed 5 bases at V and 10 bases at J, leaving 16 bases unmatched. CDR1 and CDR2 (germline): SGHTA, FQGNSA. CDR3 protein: CASSRKMTGLTGAFF. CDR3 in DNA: TGTGCCAGCAGCCGAAAAATGACAGGGCTGACGGGAGCTTTCTTT.

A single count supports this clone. The CDR3, as DNA: TGTGCCTCGTACAGGGTTCGGGGCTACACCTTC. This encodes CASYRVRGYTF. J is TRBJ1-2 and V is TRBV30; a possible D gene is TRBD1 (6 bases). Trimming shortened V by 7 bases and J by 8 bases, and 14 bases separated the two germline ends. Per germline, CDR1 GTSNPN and CDR2 SVGIG (reference sequence). CDR3 length equals 11 residues.

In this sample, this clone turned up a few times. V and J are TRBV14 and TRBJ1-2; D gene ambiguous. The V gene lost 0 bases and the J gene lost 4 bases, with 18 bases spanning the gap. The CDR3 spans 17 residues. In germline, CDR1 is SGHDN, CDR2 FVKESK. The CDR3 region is CASSQDYRGEFGYGYTF. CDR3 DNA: TGTGCCAGCAGCCAAGATTATCGCGGCGAGTTCGGCTATGGCTACACCTTC.

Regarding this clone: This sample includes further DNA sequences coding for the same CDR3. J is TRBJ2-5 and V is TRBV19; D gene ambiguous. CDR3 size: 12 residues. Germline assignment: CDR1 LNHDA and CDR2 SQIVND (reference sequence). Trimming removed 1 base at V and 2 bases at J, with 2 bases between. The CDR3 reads CASSIGQETQYF. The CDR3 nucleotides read TGTGCCAGTAGTATAGGGCAAGAGACCCAGTACTTC.

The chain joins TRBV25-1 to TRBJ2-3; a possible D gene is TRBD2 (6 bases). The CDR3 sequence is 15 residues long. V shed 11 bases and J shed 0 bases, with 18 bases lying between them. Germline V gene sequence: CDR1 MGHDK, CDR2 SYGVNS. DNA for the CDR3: TGTGCCGCCGGGGGACTTAACCCTAGCACAGATACGCAGTATTTT. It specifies CAAGGLNPSTDTQYF.

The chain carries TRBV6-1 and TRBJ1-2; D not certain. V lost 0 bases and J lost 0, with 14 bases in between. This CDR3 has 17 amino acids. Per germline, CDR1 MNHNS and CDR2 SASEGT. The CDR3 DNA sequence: TGTGCCAGCAGTGAAGCAGGTGCAATCAGAGCTAACTATGGCTACACCTTC. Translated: CASSEAGAIRANYGYTF.

Here the CDR3 reads CAWRASGTASGNTIYF. The CDR3 bases are TGTGCCTGGAGAGCTTCCGGGACGGCTTCTGGAAACACCATATATTTT. The J gene is TRBJ1-3, the V gene TRBV30, with D perhaps TRBD1 (5 bases). The length of the CDR3 is 16 residues. Trimming removed 3 bases from V and 1 base from J, with 16 bases in between. The germline gives CDR1 GTSNPN, CDR2 SVGIG (reference sequence).

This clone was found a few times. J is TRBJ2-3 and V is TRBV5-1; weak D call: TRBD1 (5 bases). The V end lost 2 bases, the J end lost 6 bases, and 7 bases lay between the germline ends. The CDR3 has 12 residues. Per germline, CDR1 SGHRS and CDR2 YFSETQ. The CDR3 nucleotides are TGCGCCAGCAGCTTACAGGTTGATACGCAGTATTTT. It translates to CASSLQVDTQYF.

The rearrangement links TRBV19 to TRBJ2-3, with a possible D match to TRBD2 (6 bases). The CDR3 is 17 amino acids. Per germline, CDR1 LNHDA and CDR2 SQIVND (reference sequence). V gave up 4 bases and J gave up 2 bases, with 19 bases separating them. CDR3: CASSNWGVASDTDTQYF. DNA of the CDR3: TGTGCCAGTAGTAACTGGGGTGTGGCTAGCGACACAGATACGCAGTATTTT.

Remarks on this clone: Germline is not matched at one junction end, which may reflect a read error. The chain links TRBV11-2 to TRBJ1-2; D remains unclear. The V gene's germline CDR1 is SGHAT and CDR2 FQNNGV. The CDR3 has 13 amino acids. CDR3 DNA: TGTGCCAGCAGCTTAGATGGTAACAATGGCTACACCTTC. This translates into CASSLDGNNGYTF.

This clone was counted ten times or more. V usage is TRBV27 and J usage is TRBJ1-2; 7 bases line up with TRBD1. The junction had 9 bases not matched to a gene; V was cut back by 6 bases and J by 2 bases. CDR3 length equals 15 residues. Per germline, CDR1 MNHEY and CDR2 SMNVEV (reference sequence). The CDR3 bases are TGTGCCAGCAGCCCAACCCCGACAGGGAACTATGGCTACACCTTC. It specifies CASSPTPTGNYGYTF.